This TCR beta chain was obtained from a study of cytomegalovirus exposure and HLA in healthy donors. 13 Jbeta primers and 60 Vbeta primers were used for the PCR. Sequencing was performed with immunoSEQ multiplex PCR; in TCRdb, only in-frame clones are kept and a portion is missing. The sample lists under 85,000 clones, just over 65% occurring once. A remark on this clone: Its antigen remains unknown.

Study-wide points: Researchers catalogued about 160 TCR beta chains as cytomegalovirus-associated.

The CDR3 is 12 residues long. V was shortened by 2 bases and J by 12 bases, with 16 bases between the two germline ends. Germline loops: CDR1 GTSNPN, CDR2 SVGIG (reference sequence). The TCR comes from a woman between 25 and 40 years old in good health and CMV-seronegative. This chain joins TRBV30 and TRBJ1-2; D might be TRBD1 (5 bases). The specimen sequenced was PBMCs. The CDR3 DNA follows: TGTGCCTGGAGTACTTTGGGGCAGGTAGACACCTTC. Translation gives CAWSTLGQVDTF.